Sequencing of this T cell receptor (beta chain) was carried out in a study of T-cell reconstitution after alpha-beta-depleted transplantation in children. Unique molecular identifiers were incorporated during preparation of the TCRbeta library. TCRdb re-derived calls from the PCR reads in MiXCR, one entry per CDR3 protein. The sample lists some 600,000 distinct CDR3 sequences, 16% occurring once. The V gene lost 3 bases and the J gene lost 8 bases, with 8 bases spanning the gap. Germline V CDR1 and CDR2: MGHRA, YSYEKL. CDR3 length: 13 residues. This TCR came from a human donor who donated a stem cell graft to a child with acute myeloid leukemia. The sample consisted of PBMCs from the stem cell graft donor, taken from the stem cell graft. The genes are TRBV4-1 and TRBJ1-6, with D unresolved. Written as DNA, the CDR3 is TGCGCCAGCAGCCAGATCGGAGATTCACCCCTCCACTTT. It is translated as CASSQIGDSPLHF.